These 7 T cell receptor beta chains originate from one sample sequenced in a study of T cells expressing NK-cell markers. One entry per CDR3 protein, without DNA, is what TCRdb gives after re-calling the 5' RACE reads. Across 550,000 to 600,000 distinct CDR3 sequences, the top ten clones capture roughly 3.5% of the sample. Sequencing used blood T cells: a sorted CD56 or NKG2C T cell subset, CD4+ or CD8+ T cells, or bulk PBMC T cells (not recorded which). The receptors here all came from a man younger than 35 in good health.

V is TRBV6-1 and J is TRBJ1-5; with no DNA, the TCRdb D assignment of TRBD1 cannot be verified. This CDR3 spans 14 amino acids. CDR1 and CDR2 from the germline V gene are MNHNS and SASEGT. The CDR3 protein is CASTPSRGDQPQHF.

The V and J genes are TRBV12-3 or TRBV12-4 and TRBJ2-5; TCRdb gives TRBD2 as the D gene, but with no DNA this cannot be confirmed. This CDR3 is built from 15 residues. The CDR3 reads CASTQAGEFQETQYF.

The chain recombines TRBV21-1 with TRBJ2-1; lacking DNA, the TRBD1 call made by TCRdb goes unchecked. TRBV21-1 is tagged as a pseudogene. The length of the CDR3 is 15 residues. CDR3 amino acids: CASTETGGFYNEQFF.

The V call is TRBV25-1, the J call TRBJ2-1; the TCRdb call, TRBD1, lacks DNA for checking. Germline V gene data show CDR1 as MGHDK and CDR2 as SYGVNS. The CDR3 is made up of 13 amino acids. Here the CDR3 reads CASSEYPGNEQFF.

The chain joins TRBV20-1 to TRBJ2-2; lacking DNA, the TRBD2 call made by TCRdb goes unchecked. Per the germline V gene, CDR1 is DFQATT and CDR2 is SNEGSKA (reference sequence). The CDR3 contains 16 residues. The CDR3 region is CSARELTGVGTGELFF.

The chain combines TRBV30 with TRBJ1-2; TCRdb's D call, TRBD1, is unchecked because there is no DNA. This CDR3 region has 13 residues. CDR1 is GTSNPN, CDR2 SVGIG, per germline (reference sequence). Here the CDR3 reads CAWSDTGTHGYTF.

The chain combines TRBV12-3 or TRBV12-4 with TRBJ2-2. The CDR3 runs to 12 residues. CDR3 amino acids: CASSLSHRELFF.